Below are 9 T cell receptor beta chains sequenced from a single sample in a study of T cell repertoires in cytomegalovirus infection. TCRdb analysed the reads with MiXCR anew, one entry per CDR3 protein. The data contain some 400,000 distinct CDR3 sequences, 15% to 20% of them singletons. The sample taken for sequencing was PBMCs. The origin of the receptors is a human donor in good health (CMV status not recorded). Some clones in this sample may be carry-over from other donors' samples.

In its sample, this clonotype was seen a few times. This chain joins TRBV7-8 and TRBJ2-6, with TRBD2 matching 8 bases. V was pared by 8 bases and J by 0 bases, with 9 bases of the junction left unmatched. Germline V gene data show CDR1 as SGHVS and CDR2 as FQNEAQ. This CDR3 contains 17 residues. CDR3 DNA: TGTGCCAGCGGATACCGGGAGGGCCTCTCTGGGGCCAACGTCCTGACTTTC. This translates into CASGYREGLSGANVLTF.

CDR3 nucleotides: TGCAGTGCTAGAGACCCACTAGCGGGGGACCCCTACGAGCAGTACTTC. Amino acids: CSARDPLAGDPYEQYF. The chain combines TRBV20-1 with TRBJ2-7, with 11 bases matching TRBD2. The CDR3 runs to 16 residues. From germline, CDR1 is DFQATT and CDR2 SNEGSKA (reference sequence). Losses at the gene ends were 0 bases for V and 2 bases for J; bases not matched to a gene: 6.

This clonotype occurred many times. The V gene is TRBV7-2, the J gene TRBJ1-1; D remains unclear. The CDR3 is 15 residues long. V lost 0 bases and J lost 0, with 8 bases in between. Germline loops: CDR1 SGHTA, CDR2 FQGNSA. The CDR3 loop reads CASSLAGSLNTEAFF. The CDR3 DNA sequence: TGTGCCAGCAGCTTAGCTGGATCCCTGAACACTGAAGCTTTCTTT.

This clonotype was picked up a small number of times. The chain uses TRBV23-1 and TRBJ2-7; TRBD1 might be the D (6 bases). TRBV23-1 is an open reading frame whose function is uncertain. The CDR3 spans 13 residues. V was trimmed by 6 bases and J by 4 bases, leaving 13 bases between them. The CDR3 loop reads CASRRTDSYEQYF. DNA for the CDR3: TGCGCCAGCAGAAGGACAGACAGTTACGAGCAGTACTTC.

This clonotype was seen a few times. This chain's CDR3 is CASSLSGGVDTQYF. The CDR3 region has the DNA TGTGCCAGCAGCCTTTCCGGGGGGGTAGATACGCAGTATTTT. The chain recombines TRBV7-2 with TRBJ2-3, with 8 bases aligning to TRBD2. Germline trimming cut 5 bases from V and 5 bases from J; bases unmatched to any gene: 6. The CDR3 spans 14 residues. From germline, CDR1 is SGHTA and CDR2 FQGNSA.

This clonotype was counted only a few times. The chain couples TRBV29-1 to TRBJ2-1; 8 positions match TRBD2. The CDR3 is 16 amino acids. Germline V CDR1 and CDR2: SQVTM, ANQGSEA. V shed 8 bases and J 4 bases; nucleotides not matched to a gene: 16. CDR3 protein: CSIGRRGREEYNEQFF. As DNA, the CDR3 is TGCAGCATTGGGCGTCGGGGGCGGGAGGAATACAATGAGCAGTTCTTC.

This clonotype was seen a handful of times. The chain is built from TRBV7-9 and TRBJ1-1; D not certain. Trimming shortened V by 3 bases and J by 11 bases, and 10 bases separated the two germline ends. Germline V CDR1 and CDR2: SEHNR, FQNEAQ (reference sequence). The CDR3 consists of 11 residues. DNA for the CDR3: TGTGCCAGCAGCTTTGGGAGAGGGGCTTTCTTT. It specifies CASSFGRGAFF.

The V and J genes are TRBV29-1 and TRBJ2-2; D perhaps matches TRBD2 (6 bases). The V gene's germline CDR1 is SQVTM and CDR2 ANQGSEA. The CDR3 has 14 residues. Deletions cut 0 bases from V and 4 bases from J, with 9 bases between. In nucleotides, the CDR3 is TGCAGCGTTGAAGAGCGGGGTGGCACCGGGGAGCTGTTTTTT. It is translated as CSVEERGGTGELFF.

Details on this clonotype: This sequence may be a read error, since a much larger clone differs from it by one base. The chain's CDR3 is CANSPNSGGINEQFF. The CDR3 region has the DNA TGTGCCAACAGTCCAAATAGCGGGGGTATCAATGAGCAGTTCTTC. The chain carries TRBV12-3 or TRBV12-4 and TRBJ2-1; 9 positions match TRBD2. There are 15 residues in the CDR3.